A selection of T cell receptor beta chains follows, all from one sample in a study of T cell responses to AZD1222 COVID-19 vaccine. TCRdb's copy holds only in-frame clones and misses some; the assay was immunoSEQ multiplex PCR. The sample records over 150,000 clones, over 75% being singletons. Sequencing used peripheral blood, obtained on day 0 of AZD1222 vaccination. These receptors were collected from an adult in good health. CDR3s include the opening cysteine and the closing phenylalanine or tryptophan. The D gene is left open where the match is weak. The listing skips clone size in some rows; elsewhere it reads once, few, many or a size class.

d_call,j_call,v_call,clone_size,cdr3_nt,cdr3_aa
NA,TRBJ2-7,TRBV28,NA,TGTGCCAGCAGGGACTATAACTACGAGCAGTACTTC,CASRDYNYEQYF
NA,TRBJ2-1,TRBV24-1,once,TGTGCCACCAGTGACGAAGGGTTTCATCTCGTTGAGCAGTTCTTC,CATSDEGFHLVEQFF
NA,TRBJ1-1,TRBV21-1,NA,TGTGCCAGCTTTATATCCAACCCCAGGACAGGGGGCTATGGAGTTAAGAACACTGAAGCTTTCTTT,CASFISNPRTGGYGVKNTEAFF
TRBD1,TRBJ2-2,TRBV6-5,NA,TGTGCCAGCAGACCGGACAGGGCCCCGGCCGGGGAGCTGTTTTTT,CASRPDRAPAGELFF
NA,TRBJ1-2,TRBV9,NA,TGTGCCAGCAGCCTTCGTGATAACGGGAACTATGGCTACACCTTC,CASSLRDNGNYGYTF
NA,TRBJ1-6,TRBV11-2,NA,TGTGCCAGCAATACAGGGAGCTATTCACCCCTCCACTTT,CASNTGSYSPLHF
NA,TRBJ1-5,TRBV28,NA,NA,CASSSSASRSGNQPQHF
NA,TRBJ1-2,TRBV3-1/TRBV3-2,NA,TGTGCCAGCAGCCACGGGATTTCAGCTAACTATGGCTACACCTTC,CASSHGISANYGYTF
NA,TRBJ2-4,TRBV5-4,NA,TGTGCCAGCAGCCAATCGGCGAACTCCAAAAACATTCAGTACTTC,CASSQSANSKNIQYF
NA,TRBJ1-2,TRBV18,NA,TGTGCCAGCTCACCCGGGAAGCTTACGGTATATGGCTACACCTTC,CASSPGKLTVYGYTF
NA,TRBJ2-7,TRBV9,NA,TGTGCCAGCAGCGTTGACGGGGGAGTGTGGGAGCAGTACTTC,CASSVDGGVWEQYF
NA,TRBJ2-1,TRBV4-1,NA,TGCGCCAGCAGCCAAGAATTACAGTGGGGCGGGTACAATGAGCAGTTCTTC,CASSQELQWGGYNEQFF
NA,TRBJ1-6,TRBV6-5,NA,TGTGCCTCGATCCGGGGAGGTGAAAATTCACCCCTCCACTTT,CASIRGGENSPLHF
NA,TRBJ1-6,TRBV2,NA,TGTGCCAGCTCATTGGATTCACCCCTCCACTTT,CASSLDSPLHF
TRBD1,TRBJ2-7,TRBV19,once,TGTGCCAGTACCCCGACAGGGGCCGGCGAGCAGTACTTC,CASTPTGAGEQYF
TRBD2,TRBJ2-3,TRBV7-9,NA,TGTGCCAGCAGCTTAGTTAGCGGGGGCACAGATACGCAGTATTTT,CASSLVSGGTDTQYF
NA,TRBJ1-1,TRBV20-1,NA,TGCAGTGCTAGAGGGAACACTGAAGCTTTCTTT,CSARGNTEAFF
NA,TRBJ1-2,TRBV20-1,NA,TGCAGTGCTAGTCCCGGGTTATATGGCTACACCTTC,CSASPGLYGYTF
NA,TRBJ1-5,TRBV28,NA,TGTGCCAGCAGTACAATTATAGTGGCGAGCAATCAGCCCCAGCATTTT,CASSTIIVASNQPQHF
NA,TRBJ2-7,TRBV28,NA,TGTGCCAGCACCCTGGGGGGGCAGAACTACGAGCAGTACTTC,CASTLGGQNYEQYF
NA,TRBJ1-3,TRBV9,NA,TGTGCCAGCAGCCCTCACGGTGAATCTGGAAACACCATATATTTT,CASSPHGESGNTIYF
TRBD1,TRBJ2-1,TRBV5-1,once,TGCGCCAGCACCCCTTCCACCGGGACAGCTAATGAGCAGTTCTTC,CASTPSTGTANEQFF
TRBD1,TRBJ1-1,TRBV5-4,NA,TGTGCCAGCAGCAACGGACAGGGTTCTTGGGGGAACACTGAAGCTTTCTTT,CASSNGQGSWGNTEAFF
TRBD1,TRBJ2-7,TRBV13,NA,TGTGCCAGCAGTGGGACAGGGGTATACTACGAGCAGTACTTC,CASSGTGVYYEQYF
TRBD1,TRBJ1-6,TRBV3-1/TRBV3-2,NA,TGTGCCAGCAGCCAAGTCCAGGGGGCGGGTAATTCACCCCTCCACTTT,CASSQVQGAGNSPLHF
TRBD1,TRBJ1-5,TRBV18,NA,TGTGCCAGCTCACCGACAGAACAGGGGGTGGATCAGCCCCAGCATTTT,CASSPTEQGVDQPQHF
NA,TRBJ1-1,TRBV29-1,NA,TGCAGCGTCGATGTTTTGGGGCATGGCGAAGCTTTCTTT,CSVDVLGHGEAFF
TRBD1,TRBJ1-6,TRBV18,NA,TGTGCCAGCTCAGAACAGGGGAACAATTCACCCCTCCACTTT,CASSEQGNNSPLHF
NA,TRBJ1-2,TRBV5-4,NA,TGTGCCAGCAGCTTGGAAGTCTATGGCTACACCTTC,CASSLEVYGYTF
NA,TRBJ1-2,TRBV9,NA,TGTGCCAGCAGCGGGCGGACGGAGTATGGCTACACCTTC,CASSGRTEYGYTF
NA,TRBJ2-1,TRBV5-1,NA,TGCGCCAGCGGGTTCGGACTGTACAATGAGCAGTTCTTC,CASGFGLYNEQFF
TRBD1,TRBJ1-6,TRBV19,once,TGTGCCAGTAGTTGGGAGTCTCCAGGGGGAGCCTTTCGGTCACCCCTCCACTTT,CASSWESPGGAFRSPLHF
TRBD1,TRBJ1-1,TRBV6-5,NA,TGTGCCAGCAGTAGACAGGGGGAAGGTACTGAAGCTTTCTTT,CASSRQGEGTEAFF
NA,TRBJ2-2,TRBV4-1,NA,TGCGCCAGCAGCCGATCTAGACTAGGGGGCACCGGGGAGCTGTTTTTT,CASSRSRLGGTGELFF
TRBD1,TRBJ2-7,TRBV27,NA,TGTGCCAGCAGTTTTCTGGCTGGACAGGCAGCTCACGAGCAGTACTTC,CASSFLAGQAAHEQYF
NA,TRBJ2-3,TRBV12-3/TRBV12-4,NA,TGTGCCAGCAGTTTAGGCTTGAGTCTGGATTTT,CASSLGLSLDF
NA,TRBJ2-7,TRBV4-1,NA,TGCGCCAGCAGCCAAGGTCCTATAGGCGGGGTAGTCTACGAGCAGTACTTC,CASSQGPIGGVVYEQYF
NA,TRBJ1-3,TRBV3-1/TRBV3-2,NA,TGTGCCAGCTCCCCGAGGGTTGGAAACACCATATATTTT,CASSPRVGNTIYF
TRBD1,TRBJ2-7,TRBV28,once,TGTGCCAGCAGTCCTGCCGGGACAGGACGTTACGAGCAGTACTTC,CASSPAGTGRYEQYF
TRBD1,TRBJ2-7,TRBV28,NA,TGTGCCAGCAGTTTCGGCAGGGGGCCCTCCTCCTACGAGCAGTACTTC,CASSFGRGPSSYEQYF
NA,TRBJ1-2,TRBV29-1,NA,TGCAGCGGAGGGGAGTACTATGGCTACACCTTC,CSGGEYYGYTF
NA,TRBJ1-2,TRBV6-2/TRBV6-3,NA,TGTGCCAGCAGTTACTCGTATCGCGCTAACTATGGCTACACCTTC,CASSYSYRANYGYTF
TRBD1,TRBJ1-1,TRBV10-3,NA,TGTGCCATCAGTGAGTCTCCGTGGGGGGCAGGGGGTAAGTTTCCGGCTTTCTTT,CAISESPWGAGGKFPAFF
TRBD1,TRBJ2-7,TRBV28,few,TGTGCCAGCAGTACGGACAGGACCGTCTACGAGCAGTACTTC,CASSTDRTVYEQYF
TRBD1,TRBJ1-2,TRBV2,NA,TGTGCCAGCAGTGAAGTGAGGACAGGGCTTTCCTATGGCTACACCTTC,CASSEVRTGLSYGYTF
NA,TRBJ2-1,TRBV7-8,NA,TGTGCCAGCAGCTTAGGTCCTAGCAACTCCTACAATGAGCAGTTCTTC,CASSLGPSNSYNEQFF
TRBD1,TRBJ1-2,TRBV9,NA,TGTGCCAGCAGCCTTACCGGACAGGGAGGGGGCTATGGCTACACCTTC,CASSLTGQGGGYGYTF
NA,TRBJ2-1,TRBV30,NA,TGTGCCTTCCGCCATAGGGATGAGCAGTTCTTC,CAFRHRDEQFF
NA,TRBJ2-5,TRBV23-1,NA,TGCGCCAGCAATGAGACCCAGTACTTC,CASNETQYF
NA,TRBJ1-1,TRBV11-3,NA,TGTGCCAGCAGCTTAGTGAGGGGAAACACTGAAGCTTTCTTT,CASSLVRGNTEAFF
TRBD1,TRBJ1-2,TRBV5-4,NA,TGTGCCAGCAGCTTGACAGGGGGTGTCTATGGCTACACCTTC,CASSLTGGVYGYTF
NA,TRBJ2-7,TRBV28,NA,TGTGCCAGCAGTTTAGTACTAGCCGGTTGGGACGAGCAGTACTTC,CASSLVLAGWDEQYF